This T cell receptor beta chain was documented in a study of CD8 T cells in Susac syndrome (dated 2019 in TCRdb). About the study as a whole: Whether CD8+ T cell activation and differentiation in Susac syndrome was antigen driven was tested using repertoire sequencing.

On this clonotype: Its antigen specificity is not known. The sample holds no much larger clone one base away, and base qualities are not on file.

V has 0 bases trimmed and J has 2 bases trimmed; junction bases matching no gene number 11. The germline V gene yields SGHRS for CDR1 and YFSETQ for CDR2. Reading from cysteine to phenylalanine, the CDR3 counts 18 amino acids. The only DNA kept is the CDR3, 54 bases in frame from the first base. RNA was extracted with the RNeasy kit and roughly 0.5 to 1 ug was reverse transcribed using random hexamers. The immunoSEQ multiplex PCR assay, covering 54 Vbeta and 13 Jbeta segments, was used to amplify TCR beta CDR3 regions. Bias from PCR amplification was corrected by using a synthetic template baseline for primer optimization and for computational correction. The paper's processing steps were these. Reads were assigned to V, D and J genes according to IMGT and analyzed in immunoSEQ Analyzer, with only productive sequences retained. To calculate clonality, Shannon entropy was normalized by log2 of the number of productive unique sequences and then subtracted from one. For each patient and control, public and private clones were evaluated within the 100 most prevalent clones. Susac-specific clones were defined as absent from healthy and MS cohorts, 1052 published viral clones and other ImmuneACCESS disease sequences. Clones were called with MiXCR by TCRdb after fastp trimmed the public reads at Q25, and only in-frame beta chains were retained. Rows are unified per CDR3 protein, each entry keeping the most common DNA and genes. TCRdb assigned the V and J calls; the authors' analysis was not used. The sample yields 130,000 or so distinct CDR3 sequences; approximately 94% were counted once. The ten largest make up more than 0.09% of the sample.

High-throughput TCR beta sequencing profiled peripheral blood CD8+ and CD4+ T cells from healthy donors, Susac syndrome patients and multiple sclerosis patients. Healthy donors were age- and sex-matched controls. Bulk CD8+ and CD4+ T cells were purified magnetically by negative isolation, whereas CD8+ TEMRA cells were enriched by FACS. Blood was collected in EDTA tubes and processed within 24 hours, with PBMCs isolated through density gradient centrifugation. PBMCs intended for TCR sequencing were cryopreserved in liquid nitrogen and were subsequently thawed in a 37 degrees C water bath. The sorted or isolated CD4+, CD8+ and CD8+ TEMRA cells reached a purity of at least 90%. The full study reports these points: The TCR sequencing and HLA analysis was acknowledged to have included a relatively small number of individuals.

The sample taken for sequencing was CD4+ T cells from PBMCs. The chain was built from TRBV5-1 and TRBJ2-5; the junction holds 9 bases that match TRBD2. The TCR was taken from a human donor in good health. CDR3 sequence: CASSLVSSGTHRQETQYF. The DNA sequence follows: TGCGCCAGCAGCTTGGTATCTAGCGGGACCCACCGACAAGAGACCCAGTACTTC.